The 9 T cell receptor beta chains in this list originate from one sample, sequenced in a study of blood T cell repertoires in COVID-19. Generated by immunoSEQ multiplex PCR, the TCRdb table keeps only in-frame clones and is missing some. The data show more than 130,000 clones, approximately 80% seen once. Sequencing input: peripheral blood. The receptors here all came from a woman aged 80 or over in a cohort sampled during active or convalescent COVID-19.

The chain employs TRBV15 and TRBJ1-2, with 9 bases aligning to TRBD1. This CDR3 has 18 residues. Looked up from germline, CDR1 is LNHNV and CDR2 is YYDKDF (reference sequence). The V segment lost 2 bases and the J segment 5 bases; nucleotides outside the gene matches: 15. The CDR3 loop reads CATSRPNRGREGVYGYTF. The DNA for the CDR3 is TGTGCCACCAGCAGACCTAACAGGGGGCGTGAGGGTGTTTATGGCTACACCTTC.

V gene TRBV20-1 combines with J gene TRBJ2-1, with 12 bases aligning to TRBD1. Trimming removed 3 bases from V and 10 bases from J; junction bases left unmatched: 7. The CDR3 totals 14 residues. Germline lookup yields CDR1 DFQATT and CDR2 SNEGSKA (reference sequence). CDR3 sequence (DNA): TGCAGTGCTAGTTCGGGACAGGGGGCTCGGGAGCAGTTCTTC. It translates to CSASSGQGAREQFF.

This chain joins TRBV6-2 or TRBV6-3 and TRBJ2-5; D might be TRBD1 (6 bases). CDR3 length equals 13 residues. CDR1 is MNHEY, CDR2 SVGEGT, per germline. Trimming stripped 6 bases from V and 7 bases from J, with 15 bases between. The DNA for the CDR3 is TGTGCCAGCAGCTTGGGACAAGGAGGGACCCAGTACTTC. Its translation is CASSLGQGGTQYF.

The rearrangement joins TRBV9 to TRBJ1-4; 7 bases map to TRBD1. Germline lookup yields CDR1 SGDLS and CDR2 YYNGEE. The CDR3 covers 14 residues. V was pared by 4 bases and J by 7 bases, with 7 bases of the junction left unmatched. For the CDR3, the DNA is TGTGCCAGCAGCAGGGACAGCATCATTGAAAAACTGTTTTTT. Amino acids: CASSRDSIIEKLFF.

This clone was seen a few times. The chain employs TRBV7-8 and TRBJ1-2, with 7 nucleotides matching TRBD1. The CDR3 runs 16 residues. V lost 5 bases, J lost 4 bases, and 13 bases stayed unmatched. Germline-derived CDR1 and CDR2 are SGHVS and FQNEAQ. The CDR3 is CASSVAGTAQIYGYTF. The CDR3 DNA reads TGTGCCAGCAGCGTCGCAGGGACAGCACAAATCTATGGCTACACCTTC.

The chain recombines TRBV5-5 with TRBJ1-6; the D gene is possibly TRBD1 (5 bases). Per the germline V gene, CDR1 is SGHKS and CDR2 is YYEKEE (reference sequence). V was clipped by 1 base and J by 6 bases, with 11 bases between them. The CDR3 loop spans 15 amino acids. The CDR3 coding sequence is TGTGCCAGCAGCTTGCGTGGACATTCTAATTCACCCCTCCACTTT. This translates into CASSLRGHSNSPLHF.

This sequence joins TRBV28 and TRBJ1-3; D might be TRBD1 (5 bases). This CDR3 is 14 amino acids long. Trimming pared 6 bases from V and 4 bases from J, leaving 13 bases between. In germline, CDR1 is MDHEN, CDR2 SYDVKM. The chain's CDR3 is CASRPGVGGNTIYF. The CDR3, as DNA: TGTGCCAGCAGGCCGGGGGTTGGCGGAAACACCATATATTTT.

V and J are TRBV18 and TRBJ2-1; 7 bases map to TRBD1. J was trimmed by 0 bases and V by 6 bases; bases with no gene match: 8. The germline V gene encodes CDR1 KGHSH and CDR2 LQKENI. This CDR3 comprises 16 residues. CDR3 nucleotides: TGTGCCAGCTCGTGGCAGGGGGAAAGCTCCTACAATGAGCAGTTCTTC. Its translation is CASSWQGESSYNEQFF.

This clone showed up just a few times. V and J are TRBV6-1 and TRBJ1-2, with unresolved D. From germline, CDR1 is MNHNS and CDR2 SASEGT. V shed 3 bases and J shed 4 bases, with 12 bases lying between them. The CDR3 has 14 residues. CDR3 protein: CASSEMRGVYGYTF. In DNA, the CDR3 is TGTGCCAGCAGTGAGATGCGGGGAGTCTATGGCTACACCTTC.